This T cell receptor (beta chain) was documented in a study of T cells in women clearing cervical HPV infection. Overall study context: Only a few women had HLA typing results available.

The table came from immunoSEQ multiplex PCR; TCRdb's copy has only in-frame clones and leaves some out. The sample totals around 30,000 clones. As concerns this clone: The antigen remains unidentified. Sequencing ends 3 residues short of the CDR3 end; the germline J gene provides the rest.

The CDR3 consists of 14 residues. Trimming removed 2 bases from V and 10 bases from J, with 13 bases in between. CDR1 is SGHNT, CDR2 YYREEE, per germline (reference sequence). Study-wide results and caveats: Repertoire richness, not evenness, was significantly elevated in CIN3+ cases versus controls.

This chain connects TRBV5-4 to TRBJ1-6, with D maybe TRBD1 (5 bases). This TCR was sampled from a woman between 18 and 70 years old with a cervical HPV16 infection that either progressed to CIN3+ or cleared (not recorded which). Sequenced input: blood buffy coat. CDR3 DNA, as far as it was read: TGTGCCAGCAGCTTTTATCAGGGTGGCTCACCC. Translating it yields CASSFYQGGSP. The complete CDR3 sequence is CASSFYQGGSPLHF.